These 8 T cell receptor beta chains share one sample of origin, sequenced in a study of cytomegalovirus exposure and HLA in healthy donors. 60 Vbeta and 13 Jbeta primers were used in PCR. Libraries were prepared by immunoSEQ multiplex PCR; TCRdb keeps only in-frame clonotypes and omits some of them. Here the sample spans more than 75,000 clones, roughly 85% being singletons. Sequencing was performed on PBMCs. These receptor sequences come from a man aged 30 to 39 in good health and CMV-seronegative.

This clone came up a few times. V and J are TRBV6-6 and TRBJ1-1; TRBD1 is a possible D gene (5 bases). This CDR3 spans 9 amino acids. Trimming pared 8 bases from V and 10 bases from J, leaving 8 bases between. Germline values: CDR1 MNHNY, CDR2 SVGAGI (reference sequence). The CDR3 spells CASGGGAFF. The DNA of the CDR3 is TGTGCCAGCGGGGGGGGAGCTTTCTTT.

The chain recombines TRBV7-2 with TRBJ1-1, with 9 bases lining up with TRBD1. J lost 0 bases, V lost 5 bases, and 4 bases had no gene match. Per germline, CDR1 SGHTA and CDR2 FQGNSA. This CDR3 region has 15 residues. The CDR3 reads CASSTGQGMNTEAFF. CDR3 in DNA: TGTGCCAGCAGCACGGGACAGGGAATGAACACTGAAGCTTTCTTT.

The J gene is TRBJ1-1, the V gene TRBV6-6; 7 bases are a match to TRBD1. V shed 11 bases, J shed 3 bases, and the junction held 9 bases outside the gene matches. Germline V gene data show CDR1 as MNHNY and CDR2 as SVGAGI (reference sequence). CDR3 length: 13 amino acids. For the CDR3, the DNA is TGTGCCGGGTCCCGACAGGGTTACACTGAAGCTTTCTTT. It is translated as CAGSRQGYTEAFF.

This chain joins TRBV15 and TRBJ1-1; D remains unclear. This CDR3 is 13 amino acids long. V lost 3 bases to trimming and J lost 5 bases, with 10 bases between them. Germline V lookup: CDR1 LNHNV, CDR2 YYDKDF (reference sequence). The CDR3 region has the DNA TGTGCCACCAGCAGCCATCGAGGTACTGAAGCTTTCTTT. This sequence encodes CATSSHRGTEAFF.

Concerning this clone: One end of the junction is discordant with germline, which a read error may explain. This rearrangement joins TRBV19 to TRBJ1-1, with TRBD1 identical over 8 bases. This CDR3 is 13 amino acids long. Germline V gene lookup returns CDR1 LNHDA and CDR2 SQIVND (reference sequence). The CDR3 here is CASSLVPQGGQSF. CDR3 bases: TGTGCCAGTAGCCTAGTCCCACAGGGGGGACAGAGCTTT.

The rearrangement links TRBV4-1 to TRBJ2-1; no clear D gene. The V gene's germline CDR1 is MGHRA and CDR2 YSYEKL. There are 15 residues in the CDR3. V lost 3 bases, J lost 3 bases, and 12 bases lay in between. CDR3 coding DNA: TGCGCCAGCAGCCAGTCCCTTCTAGGCTACAATGAGCAGTTCTTC. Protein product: CASSQSLLGYNEQFF.

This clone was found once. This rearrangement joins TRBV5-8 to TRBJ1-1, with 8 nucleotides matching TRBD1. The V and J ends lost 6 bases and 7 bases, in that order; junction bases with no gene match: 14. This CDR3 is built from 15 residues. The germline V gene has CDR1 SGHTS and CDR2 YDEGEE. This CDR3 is CASTLRPGGGFEAFF. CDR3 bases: TGTGCCAGCACCCTCCGCCCAGGGGGCGGTTTTGAAGCTTTCTTT.

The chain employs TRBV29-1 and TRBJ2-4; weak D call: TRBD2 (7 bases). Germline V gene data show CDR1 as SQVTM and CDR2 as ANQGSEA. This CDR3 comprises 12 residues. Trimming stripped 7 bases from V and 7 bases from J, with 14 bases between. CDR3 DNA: TGCAGCGCGGGGAGGGGGTCGAACATTCAGTACTTC. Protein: CSAGRGSNIQYF.